This TCR beta chain was identified in a study of technical replicates of blood from a handful of donors. Assay used: immunoSEQ multiplex PCR; TCRdb lists only in-frame clones, some missing. Among 87,000 or so clones, approximately 95% were seen once, and the ten largest hold 0.34%. This CDR3 has 14 amino acids. Germline assignment: CDR1 SNHLY and CDR2 FYNNEI. V was trimmed by 1 base and J by 0 bases, leaving 7 bases between them. J is TRBJ2-7 and V is TRBV2; TRBD2 is a possible D gene (5 bases). Sequenced sample: T cells isolated from PBMCs. This receptor was identified in a human donor in good health. CDR3 amino acids: CASSEEDFSYEQYF. CDR3 DNA sequence: TGTGCCAGCAGTGAAGAGGACTTCTCCTACGAGCAGTACTTC.